This paragraph reports one T cell receptor beta chain. Its antigen is currently not known. There are no base qualities to consult, and no much larger clone falls within one base. Whole blood was collected in K2EDTA tubes by collaborating institutions according to the institutions' own protocols. For TCRbeta analysis, collaborators shipped samples as frozen whole blood, isolated PBMCs, or DNA extracted from either of those sample types. TCRbeta CDR3 regions were amplified from genomic DNA using the immunoSEQ Assay, a bias-controlled multiplex PCR. The study's processing was this. Nucleated cell counts per sample were estimated from amplification of reference gene primers within the assay. To quantify the absolute abundance of each unique TCRbeta CDR3 rearrangement, sequence reads were collapsed and filtered. For each sample, productive Simpson clonality was calculated as the square root of Simpson's diversity index across productive rearrangements. In its TCRdb copy, this immuneACCESS table keeps in-frame sequences only and misses some clones. Where compared with another copy, unresolved V genes explain less than half of these, and the others have no known cause. The V and J calls and clone size come from that table; D and trimming were worked out from the DNA. The sample table shows over 50,000 clones, and 85% to 90% are seen once. In total, the top ten clones hold 10% of the sample.

This sample was included in a study of blood T cell repertoires in COVID-19 (dated by TCRdb to about 2020). Notes on the research overall: Collaborator samples came from the United States, Italy and Spain and covered acute and convalescent phases of COVID-19. The prospective study material was composed of cDNA or gDNA derived from T cells, B-cell-depleted T cells, or PBMCs. Subjects who had been exposed to COVID-19, were actively infected with it, or had recovered from it provided the deeply sampled blood TCRbeta repertoires that made up the dataset. The repertoires were released in a freely available public database meant as a resource for research on the immune response to SARS-CoV-2. The samples were drawn from two sources: the first 160 participants of the ongoing ImmuneRACE study, and 1,254 subjects contributed by 6 global collaborators. The sample metadata nearly always contained a de-identified subject ID, COVID-19 status, age in years and sex. Where available, HLA class I and class II types were obtained from metadata supplied by the sample provider rather than from assay-based typing.

The investigation overall reported the following: The amount of clinical and demographic metadata varied by source and participant and was provided uncurated.

Sequenced sample: peripheral blood. This TCR was recovered from a human donor in a cohort sampled during active COVID-19.

The CDR3 region: CASSVGGSANTGELFF. The nucleotide sequence is given as TGTGCCAGCAGCGTCGGCGGGTCGGCGAACACCGGGGAGCTGTTTTTT. The chain couples TRBV9 to TRBJ2-2, with TRBD2 as a weak D call on 5 bases. V is clipped by 2 bases and J by 0 bases, and the sequence between their germline boundaries is 11 bases long. Spanning cysteine to phenylalanine, the CDR3 consists of 16 amino acids. The only DNA kept is the CDR3, 48 bases in frame from the first base. The germline V gene encodes CDR1 SGDLS and CDR2 YYNGEE. Reference TRBV9 and TRBJ2-2 proteins supply the regions before and after the CDR3; the full variable domain is: DSGVTQTPKHLITATGQRVTLRCSPRSGDLSVYWYQQSLDQGLQFLIQYYNGEERAKGNILERFSAQQFPDLHSELNLSSLELGDSALYFCASSVGGSANTGELFFGEGSRLTVL.